This T cell receptor beta chain was captured in a study of HIV-infected patients and healthy controls. CDR1 is DFQATT and CDR2 is SNEGSKA in the germline V gene (reference sequence). V dropped 2 bases and J dropped 7 bases, with 18 bases sitting between them. CDR3 length: 15 residues. This clonotype was found many times. Alpha and beta constant-region primers primed reverse transcription of about 500 ng RNA. Using multiplexing indices, alpha and beta chain libraries were generated apart by chain-specific third strand synthesis. A short first PCR added P5 and P7 adapter elements and a second index. TCRdb re-analysed the 5' RACE reads in MiXCR, keeping a single row per CDR3 protein. The repertoire holds 15,000 to 17,000 distinct CDR3 sequences, with approximately 7% as singletons. All unsorted peripheral T cells were captured because whole blood was used without fractionation.

What was sequenced was blood. The origin of this receptor is an adult in good health. V gene TRBV20-1 combines with J gene TRBJ2-1, with D possibly matching TRBD2 (7 bases). The CDR3 nucleotides read TGCAGTGCTAGATCACTAGCGCAGGGGACGAATGAGCAGTTCTTC. Translation: CSARSLAQGTNEQFF.